A single sample gave rise to the 12 T cell receptor beta chains below, sequenced in a study of response to subunit inactivated influenza vaccine. TCRdb recomputed calls from the RT-PCR reads with MiXCR, one row per CDR3 protein. The data contain about 570,000 distinct CDR3 sequences, approximately 12% of them singletons. The starting material was PBMCs from blood, obtained on the day of vaccination. These receptors all stem from a man between 50 and 59 years old who received an inactivated influenza vaccine.

In this sample, this clonotype turned up a few times. The genes are TRBV6-5 and TRBJ2-1; possibly TRBD1 for D (5 bases). V lost 3 bases and J 2 bases, leaving 23 bases between the germline ends. The CDR3 contains 19 residues. Germline V gene sequence: CDR1 MNHEY, CDR2 SVGAGI. CDR3 amino acids: CASSYFGFGAGVTYNEQFF. CDR3 DNA: TGTGCCAGCAGTTATTTCGGGTTTGGGGCCGGAGTAACCTACAATGAGCAGTTCTTC.

This clonotype showed up just a few times. The chain combines TRBV20-1 with TRBJ2-3, with a weak D call TRBD2 (6 bases). The V end was cut by 5 bases, the J end by 2 bases, with 23 bases between. The germline gives CDR1 DFQATT, CDR2 SNEGSKA (reference sequence). The CDR3 has 17 amino acids. In nucleotides, the CDR3 is TGCAGTGCTGCCCGAAGGCCGGGACTCCCTACCACAGATACGCAGTATTTT. Its translation is CSAARRPGLPTTDTQYF.

This clonotype was seen repeatedly, ten times or more. The gene calls are TRBV20-1 and TRBJ1-1; D ambiguous. From germline, CDR1 is DFQATT and CDR2 SNEGSKA (reference sequence). The CDR3 is 11 residues long. V dropped 6 bases and J dropped 11 bases, with 16 bases sitting between them. Here the CDR3 reads CSAKDPVKAFF. Here the CDR3 DNA reads TGCAGTGCCAAAGACCCCGTGAAGGCTTTCTTT.

This clonotype was observed a handful of times. This CDR3 is CASSRLAGGRGTDTQYF. Here the CDR3 DNA reads TGTGCCAGCAGCCGACTAGCGGGAGGTCGGGGCACAGATACGCAGTATTTT. The chain carries TRBV12-3 or TRBV12-4 and TRBJ2-3; 13 bases match TRBD2. This CDR3 comprises 17 residues. V was clipped by 6 bases and J by 1 base; unmatched bases: 7.

This rearrangement joins TRBV23-1 to TRBJ2-7; possibly TRBD1 or TRBD2 for D (5 bases each). TRBV23-1 is labeled an ORF, and its function is uncertain. Trimming left V 4 bases short and J 2 bases short, with 15 bases between. The CDR3 sequence is 15 residues long. CDR3 in DNA: TGCGCCAGCAGTCGTTCCGGGACCCCTACCTACGAGCAGTACTTC. Its protein is CASSRSGTPTYEQYF.

Of note for this clonotype: Possible read error: a much larger clone is one base away. CDR3 residues: CASSLGFVSTYEQYF. The CDR3 DNA follows: TGTGCCAGCAGCTTAGGTTTTGTGAGTACCTACGAGCAGTACTTC. The rearrangement uses TRBV11-2 and TRBJ2-7; D call uncertain. In germline, CDR1 is SGHAT, CDR2 FQNNGV. Trimming removed 1 base from V and 2 bases from J, with 12 bases in between. This CDR3 has 15 amino acids. Together with reference TRBV11-2 and TRBJ2-7, the CDR3 gives the full variable domain: EAGVAQSPRYKIIEKRQSVAFWCNPISGHATLYWYQQILGQGPKLLIQFQNNGVVDDSQLPKDRFSAERLKGVDSTLKIQPAKLEDSAVYLCASSLGFVSTYEQYFGPGTRLTVT.

This clonotype was seen a handful of times. The chain uses TRBV12-3 or TRBV12-4 and TRBJ2-7; 8 nucleotides align to TRBD1. Unmatched junction bases numbered 12, after V lost 5 bases and J lost 6 bases. The CDR3 length is 15 residues. CDR3 DNA: TGTGCCAGCAGTACCCTACAGGGGGGTTTCTCCGAGCAGTACTTC. This gives the protein CASSTLQGGFSEQYF.

The chain uses TRBV12-3 or TRBV12-4 and TRBJ2-2; the D gene is possibly TRBD1 (6 bases). The CDR3 loop spans 13 amino acids. V was cut by 7 bases and J by 5 bases, with 11 bases left in between. In nucleotides, the CDR3 is TGTGCCAGCACTCTTCAGGGGACCGGGGAGCTGTTTTTT. Its translation is CASTLQGTGELFF.

The CDR3 region has the DNA TGTGCAATGCGGCGAGGTCTTCAAGAGACCCAGTACTTC. Encoded protein: CAMRRGLQETQYF. The chain carries TRBV6-1 and TRBJ2-5, with D unresolved. This CDR3 is 13 amino acids long. CDR1 MNHNS and CDR2 SASEGT come from the germline V gene.

This clonotype was seen at least ten times. The chain combines TRBV12-3 or TRBV12-4 with TRBJ1-5; D not resolved. Between the trimmed V and J ends, which lost 3 bases and 1 base, there was a span of 10 bases. The CDR3 has 15 residues. Here the CDR3 reads CASSLSGFSNQPQHF. The CDR3, as DNA: TGTGCCAGCAGTTTGTCCGGGTTCAGCAATCAGCCCCAGCATTTT.

This clonotype was detected a few times. This chain uses TRBV6-2 or TRBV6-3 with TRBJ2-7; perhaps TRBD1 as D (5 bases). The V gene's germline CDR1 is MNHEY and CDR2 SVGEGT. Trimming removed 2 bases from V and 5 bases from J, with 16 bases in between. The CDR3 contains 15 residues. CDR3 bases: TGTGCCAGCAGTTACACAACAAGGGGAATCGACGAGCAGTACTTC. Translating gives CASSYTTRGIDEQYF.

This clonotype was picked up many times. V and J are TRBV12-3 or TRBV12-4 and TRBJ2-1; D is undetermined. This CDR3 is built from 13 residues. V gave up 7 bases and J gave up 2 bases, with 9 bases separating them. The CDR3 nucleotides are TGTGCCAGCACCAACGGCCCCTACAATGAGCAGTTCTTC. The encoded protein is CASTNGPYNEQFF.